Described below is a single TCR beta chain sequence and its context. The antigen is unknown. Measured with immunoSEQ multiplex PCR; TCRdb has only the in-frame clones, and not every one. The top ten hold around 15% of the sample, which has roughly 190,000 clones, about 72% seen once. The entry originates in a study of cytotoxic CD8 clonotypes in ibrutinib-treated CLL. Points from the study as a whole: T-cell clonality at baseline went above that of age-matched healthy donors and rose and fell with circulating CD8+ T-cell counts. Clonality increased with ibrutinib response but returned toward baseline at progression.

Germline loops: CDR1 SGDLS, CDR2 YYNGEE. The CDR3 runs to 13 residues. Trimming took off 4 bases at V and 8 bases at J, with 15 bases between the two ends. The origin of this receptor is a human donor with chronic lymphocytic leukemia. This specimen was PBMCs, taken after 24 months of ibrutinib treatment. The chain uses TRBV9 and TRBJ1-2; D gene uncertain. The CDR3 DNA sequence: TGTGCCAGCAGCCTAAGAGGAGGCGCCGGCTACACCTTC. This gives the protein CASSLRGGAGYTF.